The present TCR beta chain was sequenced within a study of cytomegalovirus exposure and HLA in healthy donors. Study-level results: Through in vitro validation, three CMV-associated chains were shown to be specific for CMV antigens. About 150 TCR beta chains were listed as cytomegalovirus-associated.

The table came from immunoSEQ multiplex PCR; TCRdb's copy has only in-frame clones and leaves some out. The top ten clones hold 5% to 7% of a sample with 150,000 to 200,000 clones, about 90% of them seen once. The CDR3 spans 18 residues. V gave up 6 bases and J gave up 1 base; unmatched junction bases: 7. Germline V gives CDR1 MNHEY, CDR2 SMNVEV (reference sequence). Comments on this clone: Its antigen is still unknown.

The receptor was isolated from a woman in her twenties or thirties in good health and CMV-seronegative. Sequencing input: PBMCs. The rearrangement links TRBV27 to TRBJ2-3; 16 bases map to TRBD2. DNA for the CDR3: TGTGCCAGCAGGCCGGGACTAGCGGGAGGGCCACGCACAGATACGCAGTATTTT. The encoded protein is CASRPGLAGGPRTDTQYF.